This entry lists 30 T cell receptor beta chains sequenced from one sample in a study of technical replicates of blood from several donors. Assay used: immunoSEQ multiplex PCR; TCRdb lists only in-frame clones, some missing. Of about 100,000 clones in the sample, roughly 95% are singletons; the top ten hold 0.22%. Sample: T cells isolated from PBMCs. The receptors were gathered from a human donor in good health.

The chain couples TRBV4-1 to TRBJ2-7; 7 nucleotides align to TRBD1. CDR3 length: 14 amino acids. Trimming cost V 4 bases and J 0 bases; bases outside gene matches: 3. Germline loops: CDR1 MGHRA, CDR2 YSYEKL. CDR3: CASSLRDSSYEQYF. The CDR3 nucleotides are TGCGCCAGCAGCCTTCGGGACAGCTCCTACGAGCAGTACTTC.

The rearrangement joins TRBV7-3 to TRBJ1-1; D is uncertain. CDR3 length equals 15 residues. The V gene lost 3 bases and the J gene lost 5 bases, with 16 bases spanning the gap. Germline lookup yields CDR1 SGHTA and CDR2 FQGTGA. CDR3 loop: CASSFTDSRRTEAFF. The CDR3 coding sequence is TGTGCCAGCAGCTTCACGGACTCACGGAGGACTGAAGCTTTCTTT.

The chain has TRBV28 and TRBJ2-7; perhaps TRBD1 as D (7 bases). The CDR3 length is 13 residues. Germline CDR1 MDHEN, CDR2 SYDVKM. Trimming left V 10 bases short and J 2 bases short, with 15 bases between. The CDR3 protein is CATRGGGTYEQYF. CDR3 sequence (DNA): TGTGCCACCCGAGGAGGGGGCACCTACGAGCAGTACTTC. Drawing the rest from reference TRBV28 and TRBJ2-7, the complete variable domain is DVKVTQSSRYLVKRTGEKVFLECVQDMDHENMFWYRQDPGLGLRLIYFSYDVKMKEKGDIPEGYSVSREKKERFSLILESASTNQTSMYLCATRGGGTYEQYFGPGTRLTVT.

The chain carries TRBV7-8 and TRBJ1-1; D not certain. The germline V gene has CDR1 SGHVS and CDR2 FQNEAQ. Between the trimmed V and J ends, which lost 5 bases and 0 bases, there was a span of 16 bases. The CDR3 totals 16 residues. CDR3 coding DNA: TGTGCCAGCAGCCTGGAACAGTCATACATGAACACTGAAGCTTTCTTT. Protein product: CASSLEQSYMNTEAFF.

V and J are TRBV19 and TRBJ1-3; 7 bases are a match to TRBD1. Germline trimming cut 9 bases from V and 0 bases from J; bases unmatched to any gene: 11. Germline assignment: CDR1 LNHDA and CDR2 SQIVND (reference sequence). The CDR3 loop spans 16 amino acids. The CDR3 DNA sequence: TGTGCCAGCAAAGGGACAGCCTCTAACTCTGGAAACACCATATATTTT. It specifies CASKGTASNSGNTIYF.

CDR3 nucleotide sequence: TGCGCCAGCAACCCCCCGGGACTAGCGGCAAGCTCCTACAATGAGCAGTTCTTC. It translates to CASNPPGLAASSYNEQFF. The chain recombines TRBV10-1 with TRBJ2-1, with 11 bases identical to TRBD2. The CDR3 runs 18 residues. Unmatched junction bases numbered 11, after V lost 7 bases and J lost 0 bases. CDR1 WNHNN and CDR2 SYGVQD come from the germline V gene (reference sequence).

J is TRBJ1-4 and V is TRBV29-1; no definite D call. Germline values: CDR1 SQVTM, CDR2 ANQGSEA. The germline V and J ends were trimmed by 7 bases and 5 bases, with 14 bases remaining between them. This CDR3 comprises 13 residues. The CDR3: CSGYTGGNEKLFF. Here the CDR3 DNA reads TGCAGCGGGTACACCGGCGGGAATGAAAAACTGTTTTTT.

The rearrangement uses TRBV7-9 and TRBJ2-5; TRBD2 matches at 8 bases. This CDR3 contains 16 residues. The V segment lost 5 bases and the J segment 5 bases; nucleotides outside the gene matches: 13. In germline, CDR1 is SEHNR, CDR2 FQNEAQ (reference sequence). The CDR3 protein is CASSLGGLVGGETQYF. CDR3 bases: TGTGCCAGCAGCCTCGGGGGACTAGTAGGAGGCGAGACCCAGTACTTC. Filled out from reference TRBV7-9 and TRBJ2-5, the complete variable domain reads DTGVSQNPRHKITKRGQNVTFRCDPISEHNRLYWYRQTLGQGPEFLTYFQNEAQLEKSRLLSDRFSAERPKGSFSTLEIQRTEQGDSAMYLCASSLGGLVGGETQYFGPGTRLLVL.

V usage is TRBV10-3 and J usage is TRBJ2-5; possible D gene TRBD1, 6 bases. Germline-derived CDR1 and CDR2 are ENHRY and SYGVKD. Trimming took off 9 bases at V and 5 bases at J, with 16 bases between the two ends. This CDR3 comprises 13 residues. CDR3 nucleotide sequence: TGTGCCATGAGAGAACAGGGTGGGGAGACCCAGTACTTC. This encodes CAMREQGGETQYF.

The J gene is TRBJ1-5, the V gene TRBV10-1; D is undetermined. V lost 8 bases, J lost 2 bases, and 16 bases lay in between. CDR1 and CDR2 (germline): WNHNN, SYGVQD (reference sequence). The CDR3 totals 15 residues. The CDR3 spells CASLPKSSGNQPQHF. For the CDR3, the DNA is TGCGCCAGCTTACCCAAAAGTTCGGGCAATCAGCCCCAGCATTTT.

The genes are TRBV30 and TRBJ2-5, with D possibly matching TRBD1 (6 bases). The CDR3 is 12 residues long. From germline, CDR1 is GTSNPN and CDR2 SVGIG (reference sequence). V lost 2 bases and J lost 6, with 10 bases in between. CDR3 loop: CAWSKQGKTQYF. DNA for the CDR3: TGTGCCTGGAGTAAACAGGGAAAGACCCAGTACTTC.

The chain has TRBV27 and TRBJ2-7, with TRBD2 identical over 9 bases. V was pared by 2 bases and J by 1 base, with 3 bases of the junction left unmatched. The CDR3 sequence is 15 residues long. Germline CDR1 is MNHEY and CDR2 is SMNVEV (reference sequence). The CDR3 bases are TGTGCCAGCAGTTTAAGTCTAGCGGGGTCCTACGAGCAGTACTTC. Translation: CASSLSLAGSYEQYF.

This clone was seen only once. This chain links TRBV4-1 with TRBJ1-1; 9 bases line up with TRBD1. CDR3 length: 15 amino acids. The V gene end was trimmed by 1 base and the J gene end by 4 bases; junction bases not matched to a gene: 4. CDR1 MGHRA and CDR2 YSYEKL come from the germline V gene. As DNA, the CDR3 is TGCGCCAGCAGCCAAGGACAGGGGGAGATCACTGAAGCTTTCTTT. It yields the protein CASSQGQGEITEAFF.

The chain couples TRBV15 to TRBJ2-7, with 15 bases aligning to TRBD2. The germline CDR1 and CDR2 sequences are LNHNV and YYDKDF (reference sequence). This CDR3 is 18 amino acids long. With 1 base clipped from V and 0 bases from J, the junction kept 4 bases outside the gene matches. This CDR3 reads CATSRAGTSGRSSYEQYF. CDR3 DNA: TGTGCCACCAGCAGAGCCGGGACTAGCGGGAGGAGCTCCTACGAGCAGTACTTC.

This clone was seen only once. The chain couples TRBV5-6 to TRBJ2-7, with TRBD2 as a possible D gene (6 bases). With 0 bases removed from V and 3 bases from J, the gap between germline ends came to 10 bases. Germline lookup yields CDR1 SGHDT and CDR2 YYEEEE. The CDR3 runs to 14 residues. The CDR3 loop is CASSLAASVYEQYF. CDR3 sequence (DNA): TGTGCCAGCAGCTTGGCGGCTAGCGTCTACGAGCAGTACTTC. Based on the CDR3 plus reference TRBV5-6 and TRBJ2-7, the full variable domain is DAGVTQSPTHLIKTRGQQVTLRCSPKSGHDTVSWYQQALGQGPQFIFQYYEEEERQRGNFPDRFSGHQFPNYSSELNVNALLLGDSALYLCASSLAASVYEQYFGPGTRLTVT.

The chain combines TRBV15 with TRBJ1-1; 7 bases line up with TRBD1. Germline trimming cut 0 bases from V and 8 bases from J; bases unmatched to any gene: 15. The CDR3 extends over 17 amino acids. Germline V gives CDR1 LNHNV, CDR2 YYDKDF (reference sequence). The DNA of the CDR3 is TGTGCCACCAGCAGAGATCAATGGGGTGGACAGGCCATAGAAGCTTTCTTT. Its protein is CATSRDQWGGQAIEAFF. The full variable domain, completed using reference TRBV15 and TRBJ1-1, is DAMVIQNPRYQVTQFGKPVTLSCSQTLNHNVMYWYQQKSSQAPKLLFHYYDKDFNNEADTPDNFQSRRPNTSFCFLDIRSPGLGDTAMYLCATSRDQWGGQAIEAFFGQGTRLTVV.

This clone occurred once. The V and J genes are TRBV7-9 and TRBJ1-4; D gene ambiguous. V was pared by 1 base and J by 4 bases, with 10 bases between. The CDR3 is made up of 15 amino acids. The germline V gene has CDR1 SEHNR and CDR2 FQNEAQ (reference sequence). The CDR3 region is CASSLGSQHNEKLFF. CDR3 bases: TGTGCCAGCAGCTTAGGATCTCAACATAATGAAAAACTGTTTTTT.

This chain joins TRBV7-9 and TRBJ1-2; the match to TRBD1 covers 7 bases. Germline loops: CDR1 SEHNR, CDR2 FQNEAQ (reference sequence). CDR3 length: 13 amino acids. After removal of 5 bases from V and 7 bases from J, the junction contained 7 bases not matched to a gene. CDR3 residues: CASSHTTGSGYTF. The DNA for the CDR3 is TGTGCCAGCAGCCATACGACAGGGTCTGGCTACACCTTC.

The rearrangement links TRBV6-5 to TRBJ2-7, with a possible D match to TRBD2 (6 bases). The germline V and J ends were trimmed by 0 bases and 2 bases, with 11 bases remaining between them. Germline CDR1 is MNHEY and CDR2 is SVGAGI. CDR3 length: 15 residues. The CDR3 DNA sequence: TGTGCCAGCAGTTACTCTTTAGCGGAGCCCTACGAGCAGTACTTC. Translated, it gives CASSYSLAEPYEQYF.

The J gene is TRBJ1-5, the V gene TRBV4-1, with 8 nucleotides matching TRBD1. This CDR3 is 14 amino acids long. CDR1 is MGHRA, CDR2 YSYEKL, per germline. V lost 3 bases and J lost 8; bases outside the gene matches: 6. CDR3 region: CASSHHRGGEPQHF. CDR3 nucleotides: TGCGCCAGCAGCCACCACAGGGGGGGGGAGCCCCAGCATTTT.

The genes are TRBV4-1 and TRBJ2-7; TRBD2 aligns across 12 bases. The length of the CDR3 is 18 residues. CDR1 MGHRA and CDR2 YSYEKL come from the germline V gene. J was trimmed by 1 base and V by 1 base; bases with no gene match: 8. The CDR3 spells CASSQVGSSGGASYEQYF. CDR3 nucleotide sequence: TGCGCCAGCAGCCAAGTTGGGTCTAGCGGGGGGGCATCCTACGAGCAGTACTTC.

The chain has TRBV19 and TRBJ1-2, with 7 bases that match TRBD1. Germline CDR1 LNHDA, CDR2 SQIVND (reference sequence). The CDR3 is 14 residues long. V lost 5 bases and J lost 5; bases outside the gene matches: 8. CDR3 in amino acids: CASSSGTALYGYTF. Here the CDR3 DNA reads TGTGCCAGTAGTTCAGGGACAGCGCTATATGGCTACACCTTC.

V usage is TRBV2 and J usage is TRBJ2-4, with D perhaps matching TRBD2 (6 bases). Germline V gives CDR1 SNHLY, CDR2 FYNNEI. The CDR3 sequence is 16 residues long. V was cut by 4 bases and J by 4 bases, with 17 bases left in between. CDR3 sequence reads: CASSGEKGGWKNIQYF. The CDR3 DNA follows: TGTGCCAGCAGTGGGGAAAAGGGAGGTTGGAAAAACATTCAGTACTTC.

This chain connects TRBV11-2 to TRBJ2-3; 9 bases map to TRBD2. The length of the CDR3 is 17 residues. V gave up 1 base and J gave up 4 bases; unmatched junction bases: 9. Germline assignment: CDR1 SGHAT and CDR2 FQNNGV. CDR3 sequence (DNA): TGTGCCAGCAGCTTAGCGTTACTAGCGGGTTGGGCAGATACGCAGTATTTT. Translation: CASSLALLAGWADTQYF.

The rearrangement uses TRBV27 and TRBJ2-3, with a tentative D call TRBD2 (7 bases). The CDR3 extends over 14 amino acids. Looked up from germline, CDR1 is MNHEY and CDR2 is SMNVEV (reference sequence). The germline V and J ends were trimmed by 9 bases and 4 bases, with 17 bases remaining between them. The CDR3 DNA reads as TGTGCCAGTCATAAAGGGGGGGGGCCAGATACGCAGTATTTT. Its protein is CASHKGGGPDTQYF.

This chain connects TRBV28 to TRBJ2-5, with D possibly TRBD2 on 6 matching bases. Trimming removed 3 bases at V and 4 bases at J, with 12 bases between. This CDR3 is built from 14 residues. CDR1 and CDR2 from the germline V gene are MDHEN and SYDVKM. This CDR3 reads CASSFPGLIETQYF. The CDR3 nucleotides are TGTGCCAGCAGTTTCCCGGGACTGATAGAGACCCAGTACTTC.

The rearrangement uses TRBV9 and TRBJ1-1; D not resolved. The CDR3 loop spans 12 amino acids. V lost 0 bases and J lost 5, with 5 bases in between. Germline CDR1 SGDLS, CDR2 YYNGEE. In nucleotides, the CDR3 is TGTGCCAGCAGCGTAGCAGGTACTGAAGCTTTCTTT. Translating gives CASSVAGTEAFF.

CDR3 in DNA: TGTGCCAGCAGTTCCCCCCACCGAGGGGAAGCTTTCTTT. Its protein is CASSSPHRGEAFF. The chain has TRBV27 and TRBJ1-1; no reliable D call. CDR1 and CDR2 from the germline V gene are MNHEY and SMNVEV (reference sequence). This CDR3 contains 13 residues. Trimming left V 4 bases short and J 8 bases short, with 14 bases between.

The J gene is TRBJ2-1, the V gene TRBV4-1; TRBD2 agrees at 9 bases. Trimming cost V 0 bases and J 5 bases; bases outside gene matches: 5. The CDR3 extends over 16 amino acids. CDR1 is MGHRA, CDR2 YSYEKL, per germline. The DNA for the CDR3 is TGCGCCAGCAGCCAAGATCGTAGCGGGGGTAACAATGAGCAGTTCTTC. It codes for CASSQDRSGGNNEQFF.

The chain employs TRBV18 and TRBJ1-5; TRBD1 matches 7 bases. The CDR3 spans 17 residues. Trimming cost V 2 bases and J 3 bases; bases outside gene matches: 10. CDR1 KGHSH and CDR2 LQKENI come from the germline V gene. CDR3 DNA sequence: TGTGCCAGCTCACCAAGCTTCCGACAGGGAGACAATCAGCCCCAGCATTTT. Protein sequence: CASSPSFRQGDNQPQHF.